Below, 15 T cell receptor beta chains from the same sample are listed, as sequenced in a study of blood T cell repertoires in COVID-19. The assay was immunoSEQ multiplex PCR, and TCRdb's table has in-frame clones only and misses some. Of under 300,000 clones detected, around 83% appear once; the ten largest clones hold 3.5% to 4%. Sequenced sample: peripheral blood. The receptors shown here come from a man between 18 and 29 years old with active or convalescent COVID-19.

This clone was observed once. This chain uses TRBV18 with TRBJ1-3, with D unclear. This CDR3 is 15 amino acids long. V gave up 3 bases and J gave up 0 bases, with 9 bases separating them. In germline, CDR1 is KGHSH, CDR2 LQKENI. Here the CDR3 reads CASSPYRDSGNTIYF. CDR3 DNA: TGTGCCAGCTCACCGTACCGGGACTCTGGAAACACCATATATTTT. The entire variable domain, with the rest obtained from reference TRBV18 and TRBJ1-3, is as follows: NAGVMQNPRHLVRRRGQEARLRCSPMKGHSHVYWYRQLPEEGLKFMVYLQKENIIDESGMPKERFSAEFPKEGPSILRIQQVVRGDSAAYFCASSPYRDSGNTIYFGEGSWLTVV.

The rearrangement uses TRBV6-1 and TRBJ2-5, with TRBD1 as a possible D gene (6 bases). V was clipped by 1 base and J by 1 base, with 19 bases between them. Germline V gene data show CDR1 as MNHNS and CDR2 as SASEGT. The CDR3 has 18 residues. This chain's CDR3 is CASSEEPGDQIGQETQYF. CDR3 nucleotides: TGTGCCAGCAGTGAAGAGCCAGGGGATCAGATTGGCCAAGAGACCCAGTACTTC.

The gene calls are TRBV11-2 and TRBJ2-3; no firm D call. Germline CDR1 is SGHAT and CDR2 is FQNNGV. CDR3 length equals 16 residues. V lost 1 base and J 0 bases, leaving 11 bases between the germline ends. CDR3 bases: TGTGCCAGCAGCTTAGGCTCAGCGATTAGCACAGATACGCAGTATTTT. Protein product: CASSLGSAISTDTQYF.

In regard to this clone: A junction boundary mismatches the germline segment, possibly from a read error. The rearrangement uses TRBV7-7 and TRBJ2-1, with D possibly TRBD2 on 5 matching bases. The CDR3 is 15 residues long. CDR1 is SSHAT, CDR2 FNYEAQ, per germline (reference sequence). Here the CDR3 reads CASSSAVSSYNEQFF. The CDR3 nucleotides read TGTGCTAGCAGCTCAGCGGTTAGCTCCTACAATGAGCAGTTCTTC.

The V and J genes are TRBV11-2 and TRBJ2-1; D is uncertain. CDR1 and CDR2 (germline): SGHAT, FQNNGV. Trimming shortened V by 2 bases and J by 0 bases, and 8 bases separated the two germline ends. This CDR3 has 15 amino acids. The CDR3 sequence is CASSLSLSSYNEQFF. Here the CDR3 DNA reads TGTGCCAGCAGCTTAAGCCTGAGCTCCTACAATGAGCAGTTCTTC.

The chain joins TRBV6-5 to TRBJ1-5; D unclear. This CDR3 is built from 14 residues. Germline V gives CDR1 MNHEY, CDR2 SVGAGI. Written as DNA, the CDR3 is TGTGCTCCAGATCGGGAAAATAGCAATCAGCCCCAGCATTTT. This encodes CAPDRENSNQPQHF.

The V call is TRBV19, the J call TRBJ1-5, with a tentative D call TRBD1 (5 bases). The germline V gene has CDR1 LNHDA and CDR2 SQIVND (reference sequence). V was cut by 2 bases and J by 10 bases, with 18 bases left in between. This CDR3 region has 15 residues. CDR3: CASSIPGGSMYPQHF. In nucleotides, the CDR3 is TGTGCCAGTAGTATACCCGGGGGGTCTATGTATCCCCAGCATTTT.

The chain links TRBV6-5 to TRBJ2-5; D gene ambiguous. CDR1 is MNHEY, CDR2 SVGAGI, per germline. Trimming removed 4 bases at V and 12 bases at J, with 12 bases between. This CDR3 comprises 11 residues. CDR3 protein: CASSSHVGEYF. The DNA for the CDR3 is TGTGCCAGCAGTTCCCATGTAGGAGAGTACTTC.

The chain has TRBV25-1 and TRBJ2-5, with D perhaps TRBD1 (5 bases). V lost 4 bases to trimming and J lost 3 bases, with 15 bases between them. CDR1 and CDR2 (germline): MGHDK, SYGVNS. This CDR3 region has 15 residues. CDR3 sequence (DNA): TGTGCCAGCAGTGCGTTGGACACCAAGGAAGAGACCCAGTACTTC. It yields the protein CASSALDTKEETQYF. The complete variable domain, with remaining parts taken from reference TRBV25-1 and TRBJ2-5, reads EADIYQTPRYLVIGTGKKITLECSQTMGHDKMYWYQQDPGMELHLIHYSYGVNSTEKGDLSSESTVSRIRTEHFPLTLESARPSHTSQYLCASSALDTKEETQYFGPGTRLLVL.

The chain combines TRBV6-5 with TRBJ1-6; 7 bases agree with TRBD1. The length of the CDR3 is 15 residues. V was clipped by 6 bases and J by 9 bases; unmatched bases: 11. Germline CDR1 reads MNHEY; CDR2 reads SVGAGI. The CDR3 reads CASRGQYRSSSPLHF. CDR3 DNA sequence: TGTGCCAGCAGGGGACAGTATCGGTCTTCTTCACCCCTCCACTTT.

This clone was observed a single time. This sequence joins TRBV7-2 and TRBJ1-2; 7 nucleotides match TRBD1. From germline, CDR1 is SGHTA and CDR2 FQGNSA. This CDR3 region has 17 residues. After removal of 1 base from V and 4 bases from J, the junction contained 12 bases not matched to a gene. The CDR3 reads CASSLDWPKGQIYGYTF. DNA of the CDR3: TGTGCCAGCAGCTTAGACTGGCCAAAGGGACAGATCTATGGCTACACCTTC.

The V call is TRBV6-5, the J call TRBJ2-7; 7 nucleotides line up with TRBD1. The CDR3 has 14 residues. The V segment lost 6 bases and the J segment 0 bases; nucleotides outside the gene matches: 5. Germline CDR1 and CDR2: MNHEY and SVGAGI. CDR3 region: CASRNRGGSYEQYF. CDR3 in DNA: TGTGCCAGCAGGAACAGGGGCGGCTCCTACGAGCAGTACTTC.

A few counts support this clone. The chain has TRBV5-4 and TRBJ2-2; 7 positions match TRBD2. The CDR3 has 16 amino acids. V shed 1 base and J 3 bases; nucleotides not matched to a gene: 6. Germline V lookup: CDR1 SGHNT, CDR2 YYREEE (reference sequence). As DNA, the CDR3 is TGTGCCAGCAGCTTGAAAACGGGAGGTTACACCGGGGAGCTGTTTTTT. This sequence encodes CASSLKTGGYTGELFF. Complete variable domain (other parts from reference TRBV5-4 and TRBJ2-2): ETGVTQSPTHLIKTRGQQVTLRCSSQSGHNTVSWYQQALGQGPQFIFQYYREEENGRGNFPPRFSGLQFPNYSSELNVNALELDDSALYLCASSLKTGGYTGELFFGEGSRLTVL.

This sequence joins TRBV28 and TRBJ2-6, with D perhaps TRBD1 (6 bases). The CDR3 contains 16 residues. With 10 bases removed from V and 0 bases from J, the gap between germline ends came to 16 bases. Germline values: CDR1 MDHEN, CDR2 SYDVKM. The CDR3 loop reads CAISPGQSSGANVLTF. Written as DNA, the CDR3 is TGTGCCATTTCTCCCGGACAGAGCTCTGGGGCCAACGTCCTGACTTTC.

The V gene is TRBV27, the J gene TRBJ2-7; 8 nucleotides align to TRBD2. The CDR3 is made up of 17 amino acids. CDR1 is MNHEY, CDR2 SMNVEV, per germline (reference sequence). Unmatched junction bases numbered 14, after V lost 3 bases and J lost 4 bases. The chain's CDR3 is CASSFRGGQGGGYEQYF. The CDR3 region has the DNA TGTGCCAGCAGTTTCCGGGGGGGCCAAGGTGGCGGGTACGAGCAGTACTTC.